This T cell receptor (beta chain) was profiled in a study of cytomegalovirus exposure and HLA in healthy donors. Broader study findings: Investigators reported 150 to 200 TCR beta chains as tied to cytomegalovirus.

Germline loops: CDR1 LNHDA, CDR2 SQIVND (reference sequence). The CDR3 has 14 residues. Trimming stripped 4 bases from V and 3 bases from J, with 9 bases between. The assay was immunoSEQ multiplex PCR, and TCRdb's table has in-frame clones only and misses some. This sample carries over 100,000 clones, roughly 89% of them seen once, and the ten largest clones take more than 1%. In regard to this clone: The target antigen is unknown.

This chain joins TRBV19 and TRBJ1-4; D not resolved. The source is a young woman in good health and CMV-seronegative. Sequencing was done on a sample of PBMCs. In DNA form, the CDR3 reads TGTGCCAGTAGTAGTGGAGAATCTAATGAAAAACTGTTTTTT. Its protein is CASSSGESNEKLFF.